A selection of T cell receptor beta chains follows, all from one sample in a study of human T cells and chemical hapten exposure. A single record per CDR3 protein comes from TCRdb applying MiXCR to the RACE reads. The sample yields some 100,000 distinct CDR3 sequences, 7% to 10% seen once. This sample comprised whole blood, obtained in connection with sensitization to the hapten diphenylcyclopropenone (DPC). Every receptor here comes from a woman in her forties with alopecia areata. Some clones in this sample may be carry-over from other donors' samples. CDR3s include the opening cysteine and the closing phenylalanine or tryptophan. D genes are given only for firm matches. The size of a clone is reported for some rows only, either as once, few or many, or as a class for expanded clones.

D	V	size	J	CDR3	DNA
-	TRBV28	many	TRBJ2-7	CASRLSGESYEQYF	TGTGCCAGCAGATTATCGGGCGAATCCTACGAGCAGTACTTC
-	TRBV7-9	many	TRBJ1-5	CASSLTGGSNQPQHF	TGTGCCAGCAGCTTAACCGGGGGTAGCAATCAGCCCCAGCATTTT
TRBD1	TRBV29-1	many	TRBJ2-1	CSGDSHYNEQFF	TGCAGCGGGGACAGCCACTACAATGAGCAGTTCTTC
TRBD2	TRBV28	-	TRBJ2-7	CASTTSGLASYEQYF	TGTGCCAGCACCACCTCGGGACTAGCCTCCTACGAGCAGTACTTC
-	TRBV9	-	TRBJ2-1	CASTGTGEGEQFF	TGTGCCAGCACGGGAACAGGGGAGGGCGAGCAGTTCTTC
TRBD2	TRBV6-6	-	TRBJ2-5	CASSFTSGRADSETQYF	TGTGCCAGCAGTTTTACTAGCGGGAGGGCCGATTCAGAGACCCAGTACTTC
-	TRBV20-1	-	TRBJ2-1	CSAPGTSKPHNEQFF	TGCAGTGCCCCCGGGACTTCTAAACCCCACAATGAGCAGTTCTTC
-	TRBV12-3/TRBV12-4	many	TRBJ1-1	CASSAGLAVNTEAFF	TGTGCCAGCAGTGCCGGGCTGGCCGTGAACACTGAAGCTTTCTTT
TRBD1	TRBV27	-	TRBJ1-1	CASSFYRGLMNTEAFF	TGTGCCAGCAGTTTCTACAGGGGGCTCATGAACACTGAAGCTTTCTTT
-	TRBV5-1	many	TRBJ2-6	CASSLAGYSGANVLTF	TGCGCCAGCAGCTTGGCGGGGTACTCTGGGGCCAACGTCCTGACTTTC
-	TRBV6-5	-	TRBJ1-5	CASSYSPGGNQPQHF	TGTGCCAGCAGTTACTCGCCGGGGGGCAATCAGCCCCAGCATTTT
TRBD1	TRBV27	-	TRBJ2-3	CASSLPSGTGGFTDTQYF	TGTGCCAGCAGTTTACCGTCCGGGACAGGGGGTTTCACAGATACGCAGTATTTT
-	TRBV6-5	-	TRBJ2-1	CASSRAGGRGYNEQFF	TGTGCCAGCAGCCGGGCGGGTGGCAGGGGATACAATGAGCAGTTCTTC
TRBD1	TRBV19	many	TRBJ1-5	CATRDSSHQPQHF	TGTGCCACCAGGGACAGCAGTCATCAGCCCCAGCATTTT
TRBD2	TRBV20-1	few	TRBJ2-1	CSAVELAGGMDEQFF	TGCAGTGCCGTCGAGCTAGCGGGAGGGATGGATGAGCAGTTCTTC
TRBD2	TRBV7-2	-	TRBJ2-1	CASSSLAGVSGEQFF	TGTGCCAGCAGCTCACTAGCGGGAGTGTCGGGCGAGCAGTTCTTC
-	TRBV7-2	few	TRBJ2-1	CASSPDISGFYNEQFF	TGTGCCAGCAGCCCGGACATCAGTGGGTTTTACAATGAGCAGTTCTTC
-	TRBV11-2	-	TRBJ2-5	CASSLNTGFGETQYF	TGTGCCAGCAGCTTAAACACAGGGTTTGGGGAGACCCAGTACTTC
-	TRBV18	many	TRBJ1-4	CASSPFETPGTNEKLFF	TGTGCCAGCTCACCATTTGAGACCCCCGGGACTAATGAAAAACTGTTTTTT
TRBD1	TRBV6-2/TRBV6-3	many	TRBJ1-5	CASSRADRGRGQPQHF	TGTGCCAGCAGCCGGGCGGACAGGGGGCGCGGGCAGCCCCAGCATTTT
TRBD2	TRBV7-8	many	TRBJ2-5	CASSPWTSGSGRETQYF	TGTGCCAGCAGCCCTTGGACTAGCGGGAGTGGTAGAGAGACCCAGTACTTC
TRBD2	TRBV29-1	-	TRBJ2-7	CSARLAVPSYEQYF	TGCAGCGCCCGACTAGCGGTACCCTCCTACGAGCAGTACTTC
-	TRBV12-5	many	TRBJ2-3	CASGLLGDTQYF	TGTGCTAGTGGTTTGCTCGGAGATACGCAGTATTTT
-	TRBV27	many	TRBJ2-7	CASSSRALSYEQYF	TGTGCCAGCAGTTCCAGGGCCCTCTCCTACGAGCAGTACTTC
TRBD2	TRBV11-2	many	TRBJ2-5	CASSRGGRRSLETQYF	TGTGCCAGCAGCCGGGGGGGCCGGCGGAGCTTGGAGACCCAGTACTTC
TRBD1	TRBV6-6	few	TRBJ2-5	CASSYSTGGHGETQYF	TGTGCCAGCAGTTACTCGACAGGGGGCCACGGAGAGACCCAGTACTTC
-	TRBV3-1	few	TRBJ2-3	CASSPQQGTDTQYF	TGTGCCAGCAGCCCCCAGCAGGGGACAGATACGCAGTATTTT
TRBD2	TRBV28	-	TRBJ2-1	CTSSLRTSQFF	TGTACCAGCAGTTTACGGACTAGCCAGTTCTTC
TRBD2	TRBV4-2	many	TRBJ2-3	CASSQGIRLAADTQYF	TGTGCCAGCAGCCAGGGCATTCGACTAGCCGCAGATACGCAGTATTTT
-	TRBV4-1	few	TRBJ1-6	CASSQEAVGGISPLHF	TGCGCCAGCAGCCAAGAGGCGGTCGGGGGCATATCACCCCTCCACTTT
-	TRBV5-1	-	TRBJ1-6	CASSFPNSPLPF	TGCGCCAGCAGCTTCCCAAATTCACCCCTCCCCTTT
TRBD1	TRBV7-3	many	TRBJ1-1	CASSPTGGKVGAFF	TGTGCCAGCAGCCCGACAGGGGGTAAGGTGGGAGCTTTCTTT
-	TRBV12-3/TRBV12-4	few	TRBJ2-7	CASSLASGTPYF	TGTGCCAGCAGTTTAGCGTCGGGAACTCCGTACTTC
-	TRBV3-1	many	TRBJ1-2	CASSPISGAAYGYTF	TGTGCCAGCAGCCCCATATCAGGGGCCGCGTATGGCTACACCTTC
-	TRBV21-1	-	TRBJ2-5	CASRILAPPEQETQYF	TGTGCCAGCAGGATACTAGCGCCTCCCGAACAAGAGACCCAGTACTTC
-	TRBV24-1	-	TRBJ1-2	CATSDPAVGYGYTF	TGTGCCACCAGTGACCCTGCAGTAGGCTATGGCTACACCTTC
TRBD1	TRBV12-3/TRBV12-4	many	TRBJ2-5	CASSLDREETQYF	TGTGCCAGCAGCCTCGACAGGGAAGAGACCCAGTACTTC
-	TRBV7-2	few	TRBJ1-1	CASSPQGRGEAFF	TGTGCCAGCAGCCCCCAGGGTAGGGGTGAAGCTTTCTTT
-	TRBV28	few	TRBJ2-7	CASRSYEEQYF	TGTGCCAGCAGGTCCTACGAGGAGCAGTACTTC
TRBD2	TRBV20-1	many	TRBJ2-5	CSARIGRSGSSGVFQYF	TGCAGTGCTAGAATAGGGCGAAGCGGGTCTAGCGGAGTTTTCCAGTACTTC
-	TRBV6-6	-	TRBJ2-3	CASTVDSTDTQYF	TGTGCCAGCACTGTAGATAGCACAGATACGCAGTATTTT
-	TRBV3-1	few	TRBJ2-1	CASSQEKELPYEQFF	TGTGCCAGCAGCCAAGAAAAGGAACTCCCCTATGAGCAGTTCTTC
TRBD2	TRBV12-3/TRBV12-4	many	TRBJ2-1	CASSSTSIPYNEQFF	TGTGCCAGCAGTTCGACTAGCATTCCCTACAATGAGCAGTTCTTC
-	TRBV6-2/TRBV6-3	few	TRBJ2-2	CASTVLAGELFF	TGTGCCAGCACCGTACTCGCCGGGGAGCTGTTTTTT
-	TRBV7-2	-	TRBJ2-6	CASSLEQSGANVLTF	TGTGCCAGCAGCTTAGAACAGTCTGGGGCCAACGTCCTGACTTTC
-	TRBV21-1	few	TRBJ1-1	CASREQGQDGMNTEAFF	TGTGCCAGCAGGGAACAAGGCCAGGACGGAATGAACACTGAAGCTTTCTTT